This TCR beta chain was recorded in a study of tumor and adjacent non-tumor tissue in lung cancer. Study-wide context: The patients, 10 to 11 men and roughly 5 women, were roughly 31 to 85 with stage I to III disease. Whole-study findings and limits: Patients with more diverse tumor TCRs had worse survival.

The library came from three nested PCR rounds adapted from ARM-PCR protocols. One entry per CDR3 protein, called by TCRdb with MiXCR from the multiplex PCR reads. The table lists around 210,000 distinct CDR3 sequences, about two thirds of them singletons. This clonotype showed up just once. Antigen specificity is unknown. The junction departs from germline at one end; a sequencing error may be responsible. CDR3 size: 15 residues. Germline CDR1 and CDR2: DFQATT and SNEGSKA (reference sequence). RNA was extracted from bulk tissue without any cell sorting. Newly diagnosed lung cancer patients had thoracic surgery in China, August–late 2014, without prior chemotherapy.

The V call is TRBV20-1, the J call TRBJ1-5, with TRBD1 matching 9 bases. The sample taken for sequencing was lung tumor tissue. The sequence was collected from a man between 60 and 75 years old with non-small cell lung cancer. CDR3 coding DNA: TGCAGTGCTAGAGAACACAGGGGGCTGGGTCAGCCCCAACAATTT. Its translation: CSAREHRGLGQPQQF.